This TCR beta chain is from a study of T cell changes during pregnancy in multiple sclerosis. The assay was immunoSEQ multiplex PCR, and TCRdb's table has in-frame clones only and misses some. Here the sample spans 45,000 to 75,000 clones, approximately 92% being singletons. V shed 4 bases and J 9 bases; nucleotides not matched to a gene: 7. This CDR3 region has 16 residues. Germline CDR1 and CDR2: SGDLS and YYNGEE. The V call is TRBV9, the J call TRBJ2-2; 15 positions agree with TRBD2. The material sequenced was peripheral blood, taken in the first trimester of pregnancy. This TCR was recovered from a female donor with multiple sclerosis, enrolled in a pregnancy study. Here the CDR3 reads CASSPGLAGGGWELFF. The CDR3, as DNA: TGTGCCAGCAGCCCGGGACTAGCGGGGGGCGGCTGGGAGCTGTTTTTT.